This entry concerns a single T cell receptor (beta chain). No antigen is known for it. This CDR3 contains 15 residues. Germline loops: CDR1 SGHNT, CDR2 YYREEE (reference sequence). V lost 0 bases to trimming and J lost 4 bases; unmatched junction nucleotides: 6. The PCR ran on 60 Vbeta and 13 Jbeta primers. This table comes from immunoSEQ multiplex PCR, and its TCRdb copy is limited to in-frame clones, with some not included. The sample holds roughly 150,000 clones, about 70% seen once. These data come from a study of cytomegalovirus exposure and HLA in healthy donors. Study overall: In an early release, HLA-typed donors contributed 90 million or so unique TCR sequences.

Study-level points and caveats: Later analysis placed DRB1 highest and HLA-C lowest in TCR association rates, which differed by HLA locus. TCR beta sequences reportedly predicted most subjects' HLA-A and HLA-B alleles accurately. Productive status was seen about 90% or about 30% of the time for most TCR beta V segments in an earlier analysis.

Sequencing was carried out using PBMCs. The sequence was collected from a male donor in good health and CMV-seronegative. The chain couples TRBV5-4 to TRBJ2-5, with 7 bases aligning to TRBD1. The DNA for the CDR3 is TGTGCCAGCAGCTTGGTGACAGGGTTAGGAGAGACCCAGTACTTC. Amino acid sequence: CASSLVTGLGETQYF.